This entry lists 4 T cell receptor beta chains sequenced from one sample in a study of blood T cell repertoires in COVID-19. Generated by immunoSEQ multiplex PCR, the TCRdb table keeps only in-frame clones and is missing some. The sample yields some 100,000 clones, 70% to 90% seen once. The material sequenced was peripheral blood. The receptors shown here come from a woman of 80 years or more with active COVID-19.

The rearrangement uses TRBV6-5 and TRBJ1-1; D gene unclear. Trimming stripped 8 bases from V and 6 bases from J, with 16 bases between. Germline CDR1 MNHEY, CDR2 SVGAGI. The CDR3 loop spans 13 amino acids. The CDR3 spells CASEGRMRAEAFF. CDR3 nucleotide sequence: TGTGCCAGCGAAGGGAGAATGAGGGCTGAAGCTTTCTTT.

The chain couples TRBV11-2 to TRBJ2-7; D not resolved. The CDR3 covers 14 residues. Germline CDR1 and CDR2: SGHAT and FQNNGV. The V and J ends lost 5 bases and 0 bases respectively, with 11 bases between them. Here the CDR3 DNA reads TGTGCCAGCAGCCCGCCGGAGACCTCCTACGAGCAGTACTTC. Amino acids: CASSPPETSYEQYF.

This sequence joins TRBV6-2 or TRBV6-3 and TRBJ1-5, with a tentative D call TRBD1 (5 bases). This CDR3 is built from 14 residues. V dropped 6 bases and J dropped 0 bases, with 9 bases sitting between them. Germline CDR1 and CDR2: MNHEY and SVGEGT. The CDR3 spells CASSSGGSNQPQHF. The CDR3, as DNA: TGTGCCAGCAGCTCGGGGGGTAGCAATCAGCCCCAGCATTTT.

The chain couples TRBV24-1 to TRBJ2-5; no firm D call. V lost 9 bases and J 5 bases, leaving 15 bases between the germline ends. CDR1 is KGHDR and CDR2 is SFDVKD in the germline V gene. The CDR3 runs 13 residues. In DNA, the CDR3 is TGTGCCACCTCGGTCGCCAACCGGGAGACCCAGTACTTC. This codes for CATSVANRETQYF.